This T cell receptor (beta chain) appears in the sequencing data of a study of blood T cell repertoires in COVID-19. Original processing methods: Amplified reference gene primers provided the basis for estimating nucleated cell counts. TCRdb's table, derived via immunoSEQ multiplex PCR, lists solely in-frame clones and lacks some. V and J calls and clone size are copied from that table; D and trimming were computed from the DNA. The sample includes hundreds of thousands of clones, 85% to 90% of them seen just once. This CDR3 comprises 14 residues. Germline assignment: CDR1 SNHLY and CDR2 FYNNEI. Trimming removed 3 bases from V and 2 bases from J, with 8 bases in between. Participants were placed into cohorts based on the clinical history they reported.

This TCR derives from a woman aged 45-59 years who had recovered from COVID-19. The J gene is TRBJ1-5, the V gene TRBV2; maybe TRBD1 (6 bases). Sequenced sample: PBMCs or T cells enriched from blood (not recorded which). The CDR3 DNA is TGTGCCAGCAGTGACAGGGGTCGCAATCAGCCCCAGCATTTT. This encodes CASSDRGRNQPQHF.